This T cell receptor beta chain was sequenced in a study of shared clonotypes between healthy human individuals. Germline V gene lookup returns CDR1 WNHNN and CDR2 SYGVQD (reference sequence). The CDR3 covers 16 residues. The junction had 14 bases not matched to a gene; V was cut back by 10 bases and J by 2 bases. The protocol was immunoSEQ multiplex PCR, while the TCRdb copy is restricted to in-frame clones and leaves out a portion. The table has a few million clones, more than 90% seen once. The V call is TRBV10-1, the J call TRBJ2-3; 8 bases are shared with TRBD2. Sequenced sample: naive CD4+ T cells sorted from blood. Described subset: CD45RA+ positively selected. The TCR originated in a man younger than 30 in good health. The CDR3: CATFGRGRRITDTQYF. The CDR3 coding sequence is TGCGCCACCTTCGGGAGGGGGAGACGGATCACAGATACGCAGTATTTT.